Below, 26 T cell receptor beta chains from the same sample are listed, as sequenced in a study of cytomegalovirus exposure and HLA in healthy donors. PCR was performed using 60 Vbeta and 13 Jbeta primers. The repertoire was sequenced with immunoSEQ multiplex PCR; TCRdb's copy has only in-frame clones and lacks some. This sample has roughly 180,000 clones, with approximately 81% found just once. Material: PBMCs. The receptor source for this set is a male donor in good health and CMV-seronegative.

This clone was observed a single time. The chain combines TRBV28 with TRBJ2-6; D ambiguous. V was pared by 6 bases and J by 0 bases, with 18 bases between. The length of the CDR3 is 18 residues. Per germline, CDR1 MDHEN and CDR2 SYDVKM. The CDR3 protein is CASSPPAGNPSGANVLTF. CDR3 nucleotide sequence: TGTGCCAGCAGCCCCCCGGCAGGTAATCCCTCTGGGGCCAACGTCCTGACTTTC. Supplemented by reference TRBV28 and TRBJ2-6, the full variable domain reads DVKVTQSSRYLVKRTGEKVFLECVQDMDHENMFWYRQDPGLGLRLIYFSYDVKMKEKGDIPEGYSVSREKKERFSLILESASTNQTSMYLCASSPPAGNPSGANVLTFGAGSRLTVL.

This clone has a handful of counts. The CDR3 sequence: CASSQQGYEQFF. The CDR3, as DNA: TGTGCCAGCAGCCAACAGGGCTATGAGCAGTTCTTC. V is TRBV7-9 and J is TRBJ2-1; TRBD1 might be the D (6 bases). The V gene lost 5 bases and the J gene lost 8 bases, with 10 bases spanning the gap. Germline CDR1 and CDR2: SEHNR and FQNEAQ (reference sequence). The CDR3 length is 12 residues.

CDR3 amino acids: CASSSRRTQYF. The DNA for the CDR3 is TGTGCCAGTAGTAGTCGGAGGACCCAGTACTTC. This sequence joins TRBV19 and TRBJ2-5; D gene ambiguous. The V gene lost 4 bases and the J gene lost 7 bases, with 7 bases spanning the gap. This CDR3 has 11 residues. Germline V gives CDR1 LNHDA, CDR2 SQIVND (reference sequence).

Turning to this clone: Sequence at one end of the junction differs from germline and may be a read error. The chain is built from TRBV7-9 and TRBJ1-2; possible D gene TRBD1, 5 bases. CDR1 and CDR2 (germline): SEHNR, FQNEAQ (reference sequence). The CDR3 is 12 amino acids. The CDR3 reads CSSRIGVYGYTF. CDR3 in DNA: TGTTCCAGCAGGATAGGGGTGTATGGCTACACCTTC.

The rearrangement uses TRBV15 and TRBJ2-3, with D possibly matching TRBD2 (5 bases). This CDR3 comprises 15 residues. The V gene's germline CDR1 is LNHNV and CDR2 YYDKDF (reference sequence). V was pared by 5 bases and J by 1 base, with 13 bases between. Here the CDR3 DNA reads TGTGCCACCAGCCCACGAGTGGGAGGCACAGATACGCAGTATTTT. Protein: CATSPRVGGTDTQYF.

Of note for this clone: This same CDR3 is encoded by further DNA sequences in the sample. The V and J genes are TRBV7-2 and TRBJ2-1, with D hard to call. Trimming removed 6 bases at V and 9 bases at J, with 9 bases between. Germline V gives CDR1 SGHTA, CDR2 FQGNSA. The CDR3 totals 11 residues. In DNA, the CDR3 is TGTGCCAGCAGTGCCACTACTGAGCAGTTCTTC. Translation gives CASSATTEQFF.

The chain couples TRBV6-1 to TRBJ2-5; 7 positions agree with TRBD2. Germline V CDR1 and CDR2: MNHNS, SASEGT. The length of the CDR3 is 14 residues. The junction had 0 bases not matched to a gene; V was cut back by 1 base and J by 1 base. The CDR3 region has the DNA TGTGCCAGCAGTGAAGGGGGGGGCCAAGAGACCCAGTACTTC. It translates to CASSEGGGQETQYF.

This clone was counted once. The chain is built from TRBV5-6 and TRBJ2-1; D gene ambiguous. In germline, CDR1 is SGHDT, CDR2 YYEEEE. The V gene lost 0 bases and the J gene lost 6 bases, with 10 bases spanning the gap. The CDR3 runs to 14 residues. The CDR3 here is CASSLGRPPNEQFF. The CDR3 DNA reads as TGTGCCAGCAGCTTGGGGCGGCCACCCAATGAGCAGTTCTTC.

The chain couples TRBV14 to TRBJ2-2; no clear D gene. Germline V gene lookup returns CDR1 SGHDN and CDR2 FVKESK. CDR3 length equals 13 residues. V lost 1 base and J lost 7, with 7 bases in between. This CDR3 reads CASSQVVRGELFF. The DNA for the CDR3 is TGTGCCAGCAGCCAAGTGGTGCGCGGGGAGCTGTTTTTT.

Here the CDR3 DNA reads TGTGCCAGCAGTCAAACTAGCGGGCTCTCCTACAATGAGCAGTTCTTC. As protein: CASSQTSGLSYNEQFF. V and J are TRBV28 and TRBJ2-1, with TRBD2 matching 9 bases. This CDR3 is 16 amino acids long. Germline V gives CDR1 MDHEN, CDR2 SYDVKM. The V and J ends lost 5 bases and 0 bases, in that order; junction bases with no gene match: 5. Variable domain in full (rest from reference TRBV28 and TRBJ2-1): DVKVTQSSRYLVKRTGEKVFLECVQDMDHENMFWYRQDPGLGLRLIYFSYDVKMKEKGDIPEGYSVSREKKERFSLILESASTNQTSMYLCASSQTSGLSYNEQFFGPGTRLTVL.

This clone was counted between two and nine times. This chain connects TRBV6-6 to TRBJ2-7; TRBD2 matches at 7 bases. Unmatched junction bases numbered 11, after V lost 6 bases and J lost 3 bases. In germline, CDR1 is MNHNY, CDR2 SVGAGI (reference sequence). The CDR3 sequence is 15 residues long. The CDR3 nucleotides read TGTGCCAGCAGCCTACCCGGGACTACCAACTACGAGCAGTACTTC. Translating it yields CASSLPGTTNYEQYF.

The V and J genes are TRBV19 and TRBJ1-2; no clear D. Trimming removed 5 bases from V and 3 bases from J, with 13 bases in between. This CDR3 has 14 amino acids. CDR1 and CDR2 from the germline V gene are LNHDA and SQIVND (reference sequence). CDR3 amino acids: CASSPPGLYYGYTF. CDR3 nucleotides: TGTGCCAGTAGTCCTCCAGGCCTATACTATGGCTACACCTTC. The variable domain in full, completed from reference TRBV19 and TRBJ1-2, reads DGGITQSPKYLFRKEGQNVTLSCEQNLNHDAMYWYRQDPGQGLRLIYYSQIVNDFQKGDIAEGYSVSREKKESFPLTVTSAQKNPTAFYLCASSPPGLYYGYTFGSGTRLTVV.

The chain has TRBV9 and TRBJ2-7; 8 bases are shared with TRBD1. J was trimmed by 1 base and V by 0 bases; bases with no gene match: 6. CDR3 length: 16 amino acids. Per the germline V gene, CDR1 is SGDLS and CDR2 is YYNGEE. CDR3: CASSVGARGLSYEQYF. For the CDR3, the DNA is TGTGCCAGCAGCGTAGGTGCCAGGGGGCTTTCCTACGAGCAGTACTTC.

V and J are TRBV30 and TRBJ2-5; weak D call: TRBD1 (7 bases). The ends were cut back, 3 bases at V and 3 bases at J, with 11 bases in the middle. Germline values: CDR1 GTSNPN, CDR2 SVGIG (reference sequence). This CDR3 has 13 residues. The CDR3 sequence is CAWRGGQKETQYF. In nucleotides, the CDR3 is TGTGCCTGGAGGGGGGGACAGAAAGAGACCCAGTACTTC. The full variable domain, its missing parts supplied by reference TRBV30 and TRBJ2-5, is SQTIHQWPATLVQPVGSPLSLECTVEGTSNPNLYWYRQAAGRGLQLLFYSVGIGQISSEVPQNLSASRPQDRQFILSSKKLLLSDSGFYLCAWRGGQKETQYFGPGTRLLVL.

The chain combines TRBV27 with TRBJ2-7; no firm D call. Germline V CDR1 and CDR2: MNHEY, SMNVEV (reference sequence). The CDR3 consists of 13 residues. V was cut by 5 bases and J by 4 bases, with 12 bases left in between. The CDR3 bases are TGTGCCAGCAGTCCCCCCCAGGTGTACGAGCAGTACTTC. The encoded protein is CASSPPQVYEQYF.

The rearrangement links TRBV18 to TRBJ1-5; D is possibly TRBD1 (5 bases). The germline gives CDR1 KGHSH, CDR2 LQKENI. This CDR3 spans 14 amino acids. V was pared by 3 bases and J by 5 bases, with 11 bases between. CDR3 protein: CASSPPGGDQPQHF. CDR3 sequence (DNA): TGTGCCAGCTCACCCCCCGGGGGGGATCAGCCCCAGCATTTT.

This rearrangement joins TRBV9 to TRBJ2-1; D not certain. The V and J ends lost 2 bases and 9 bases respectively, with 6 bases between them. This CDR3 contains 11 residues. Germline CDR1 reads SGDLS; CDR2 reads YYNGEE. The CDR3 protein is CASSVSGEQFF. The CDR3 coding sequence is TGTGCCAGCAGCGTGAGTGGTGAGCAGTTCTTC.

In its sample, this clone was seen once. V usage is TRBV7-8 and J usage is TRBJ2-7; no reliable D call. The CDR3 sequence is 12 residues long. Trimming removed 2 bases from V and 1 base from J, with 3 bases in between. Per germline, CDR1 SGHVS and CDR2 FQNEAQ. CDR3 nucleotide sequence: TGTGCCAGCAGCTTACGGTCCTACGAGCAGTACTTC. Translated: CASSLRSYEQYF.

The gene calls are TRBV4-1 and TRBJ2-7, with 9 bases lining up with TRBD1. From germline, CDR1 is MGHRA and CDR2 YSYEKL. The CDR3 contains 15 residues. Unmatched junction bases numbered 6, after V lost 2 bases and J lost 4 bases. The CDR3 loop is CASSQPRDRVYEQYF. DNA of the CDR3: TGCGCCAGCAGCCAACCCCGGGACAGGGTATACGAGCAGTACTTC.

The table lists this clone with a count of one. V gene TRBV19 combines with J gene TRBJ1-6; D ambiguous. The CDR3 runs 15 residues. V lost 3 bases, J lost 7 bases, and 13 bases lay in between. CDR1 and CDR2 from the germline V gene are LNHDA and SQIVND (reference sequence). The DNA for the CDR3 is TGTGCCAGTAGTATTAAGTGGGTAGCCAATTCACCCCTCCACTTT. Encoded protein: CASSIKWVANSPLHF.

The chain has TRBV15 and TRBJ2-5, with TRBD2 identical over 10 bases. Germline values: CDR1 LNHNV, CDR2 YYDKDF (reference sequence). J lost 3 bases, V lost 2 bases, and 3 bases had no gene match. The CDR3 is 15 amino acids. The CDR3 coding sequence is TGTGCCACCAGCAGATCAGGACTAGCGGAAGAGACCCAGTACTTC. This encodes CATSRSGLAEETQYF. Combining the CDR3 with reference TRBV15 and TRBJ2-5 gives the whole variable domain DAMVIQNPRYQVTQFGKPVTLSCSQTLNHNVMYWYQQKSSQAPKLLFHYYDKDFNNEADTPDNFQSRRPNTSFCFLDIRSPGLGDTAMYLCATSRSGLAEETQYFGPGTRLLVL.

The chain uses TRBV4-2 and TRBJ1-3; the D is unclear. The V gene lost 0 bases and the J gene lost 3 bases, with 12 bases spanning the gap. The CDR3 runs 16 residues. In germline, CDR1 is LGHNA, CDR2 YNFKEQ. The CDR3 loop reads CASSQDLPSGGNTIYF. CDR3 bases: TGTGCCAGCAGCCAAGATCTTCCCAGCGGTGGAAACACCATATATTTT.

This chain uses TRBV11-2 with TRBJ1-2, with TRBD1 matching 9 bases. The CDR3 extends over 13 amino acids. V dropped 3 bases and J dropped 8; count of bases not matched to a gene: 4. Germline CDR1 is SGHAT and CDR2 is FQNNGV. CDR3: CASSLDRGSGYTF. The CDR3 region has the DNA TGTGCCAGCAGCTTGGACAGGGGCAGCGGCTACACCTTC. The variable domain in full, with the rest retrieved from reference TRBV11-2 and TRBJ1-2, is EAGVAQSPRYKIIEKRQSVAFWCNPISGHATLYWYQQILGQGPKLLIQFQNNGVVDDSQLPKDRFSAERLKGVDSTLKIQPAKLEDSAVYLCASSLDRGSGYTFGSGTRLTVV.

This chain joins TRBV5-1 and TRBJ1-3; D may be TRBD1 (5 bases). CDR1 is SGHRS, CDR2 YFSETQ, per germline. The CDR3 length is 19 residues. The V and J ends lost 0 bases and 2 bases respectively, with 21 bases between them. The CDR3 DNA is TGCGCCAGCAGCTTGGCCCGGGCCGCGGGGGGGATCGCTGGAAACACCATATATTTT. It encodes CASSLARAAGGIAGNTIYF.

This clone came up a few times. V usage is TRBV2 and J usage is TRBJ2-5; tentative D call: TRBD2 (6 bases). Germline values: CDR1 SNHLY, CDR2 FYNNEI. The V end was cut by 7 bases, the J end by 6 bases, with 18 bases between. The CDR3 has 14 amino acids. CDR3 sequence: CASTAGMVLKTQYF. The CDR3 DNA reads TGTGCCAGCACTGCGGGGATGGTTCTAAAGACCCAGTACTTC.

The CDR3 region has the DNA TGTGCCAGCACTTGGGGCAGATCCTACGAGCAGTACTTC. Translated: CASTWGRSYEQYF. This sequence joins TRBV7-9 and TRBJ2-5, with D possibly TRBD1 on 5 matching bases. The J call is in doubt because the DNA end fits TRBJ2-7 better. Germline CDR1 and CDR2: SEHNR and FQNEAQ (reference sequence). This CDR3 is built from 13 residues.